This T cell receptor beta chain came from a study of T cells in Graves' hyperthyroidism and ophthalmopathy. Study summary: Prior to any treatment, at the point of initial diagnosis, peripheral blood was collected. Findings and caveats of the study: Ophthalmopathy was separated from stable hyperthyroidism by a 13 V-J model.

CDR1 is DFQATT, CDR2 SNEGSKA, per germline (reference sequence). The CDR3 sequence is 14 residues long. PBMCs were collected from an approximately 10 ml volume of fresh peripheral blood. About this clonotype itself: Its antigen is unknown. A read error may explain this, as a much larger clone is one base away.

Regions amplified from RNA transcripts were the TCR beta CDR3 regions. First-round RT-PCR targeting the TCR CDR3 was performed with the HTBI primer set. TCRdb reprocessed the multiplex PCR reads via MiXCR and lists one record per CDR3 protein. The sample has hundreds of thousands of distinct CDR3 sequences; approximately 16% are singletons. The chain combines TRBV20-1 with TRBJ2-7; D may be TRBD2 (5 bases). Material: blood. The receptor's source is a woman between 18 and 29 years old with Graves' hyperthyroidism. CDR3: CSARVGTRAYKQYF. CDR3 coding DNA: TGCAGTGCAAGGGTAGGAACTAGAGCCTACAAGCAGTACTTC.